The entry below gives a single T cell receptor (beta chain) sequence along with its context. Its antigen is not known. CDR3 length: 15 residues. Germline V gives CDR1 SQVTM, CDR2 ANQGSEA. Trimming removed 6 bases at V and 4 bases at J, with 21 bases between. A heparinised blood draw that averaged around 100 mL was obtained once from each donor. Cell sorting via CD45RO/CCR7/CD25/CD127/CD95/CD27 was performed to obtain CD4+ naive, central memory, regulatory and stem cell-like memory cells. This entry is derived from a study of beta chain features in type 1 diabetes. Study at large: Healthy donors and patients had similar age, gender and cell yields. Study observations and caveats: VDJ junctions from patients with type 1 diabetes contained fewer insertions and more deletions. People with Type 1 diabetes carried modestly yet significantly shorter TCRB CDR3s in all four CD4+ subsets.

What was sequenced were expressed TCRB transcripts, since all of the isolated RNA had been reverse transcribed. Profiled with immunoSEQ multiplex PCR; TCRdb holds only in-frame clones, not every one. The sample carries 150,000 to 200,000 clones, around 63% recorded once. What was sequenced was naive CD4+ T cells from blood. The receptor was isolated from a man aged 25 to 40 with type 1 diabetes. This chain links TRBV29-1 with TRBJ2-5; D might be TRBD2 (5 bases). The CDR3 loop is CSVAPGGRAGETQYF. DNA of the CDR3: TGCAGCGTGGCCCCCGGAGGTAGGGCGGGAGAGACCCAGTACTTC.